These 22 T cell receptor beta chains were sequenced from one sample in a study of control samples from healthy donors and cancer patients. Sequencing was performed with immunoSEQ multiplex PCR; in TCRdb, only in-frame clones are kept and a portion is missing. Its clone listing holds about 190,000 clones. What was sequenced was blood. These receptors came from a woman in her twenties or thirties in good health.

The gene calls are TRBV2 and TRBJ2-3, with D possibly matching TRBD1 (5 bases). The germline V gene has CDR1 SNHLY and CDR2 FYNNEI. The CDR3 consists of 13 residues. Trimming took 3 bases from V and 2 from J, leaving 6 bases between them. The CDR3 DNA reads TGTGCCAGCAGTGACAGGGTCACAGATACGCAGTATTTT. As protein: CASSDRVTDTQYF. The entire variable domain, with the rest obtained from reference TRBV2 and TRBJ2-3, is as follows: EPEVTQTPSHQVTQMGQEVILRCVPISNHLYFYWYRQILGQKVEFLVSFYNNEISEKSEIFDDQFSVERPDGSNFTLKIRSTKLEDSAMYFCASSDRVTDTQYFGPGTRLTVL.

The genes are TRBV4-1 and TRBJ2-7; D perhaps matches TRBD2 (5 bases). Per the germline V gene, CDR1 is MGHRA and CDR2 is YSYEKL. The CDR3 runs 14 residues. With 6 bases removed from V and 3 bases from J, the gap between germline ends came to 15 bases. The CDR3 region is CASREADSNYEQYF. The CDR3 nucleotides read TGCGCCAGCAGGGAAGCGGACTCTAACTACGAGCAGTACTTC.

The chain uses TRBV7-2 and TRBJ1-1; D remains ambiguous. CDR3 length equals 18 residues. The V end was cut by 1 base, the J end by 0 bases, with 18 bases between. CDR1 is SGHTA and CDR2 is FQGNSA in the germline V gene. CDR3 amino acids: CASSLVGRPLAMNTEAFF. CDR3 DNA: TGTGCCAGCAGCTTAGTAGGCAGACCACTTGCAATGAACACTGAAGCTTTCTTT.

V gene TRBV7-8 combines with J gene TRBJ2-2; possibly TRBD2 for D (6 bases). Trimming took 7 bases from V and 5 from J, leaving 17 bases between them. The CDR3 sequence is 15 residues long. The germline V gene encodes CDR1 SGHVS and CDR2 FQNEAQ. The CDR3 protein is CASKERRAGTGELFF. CDR3 in DNA: TGTGCCAGCAAGGAACGGAGGGCTGGTACCGGGGAGCTGTTTTTT. The complete variable domain, with remaining parts taken from reference TRBV7-8 and TRBJ2-2, reads GAGVSQSPRYKVAKRGQDVALRCDPISGHVSLFWYQQALGQGPEFLTYFQNEAQLDKSGLPSDRFFAERPEGSVSTLKIQRTQQEDSAVYLCASKERRAGTGELFFGEGSRLTVL.

V is TRBV5-5 and J is TRBJ1-2, with 7 bases fitting TRBD1. Germline V gene data show CDR1 as SGHKS and CDR2 as YYEKEE (reference sequence). The J segment lost 1 base and the V segment lost 3 bases, leaving 9 bases of the junction unmatched. There are 16 residues in the CDR3. The CDR3 region is CASSSNPGGLNYGYTF. The CDR3 DNA reads as TGTGCCAGCAGCTCGAATCCAGGGGGTCTTAACTATGGCTACACCTTC.

Concerning this clone: At one end, the junction sequence differs from germline, possibly due to a read error. The chain employs TRBV28 and TRBJ2-4; 9 bases map to TRBD1. Germline V gene lookup returns CDR1 MDHEN and CDR2 SYDVKM. The CDR3 consists of 15 residues. CDR3 coding DNA: TGTGCCAGCAGTGTCGGGACAGGGTTATCTGACCCCACAAACTTC. Translated: CASSVGTGLSDPTNF.

The V gene is TRBV30, the J gene TRBJ2-7; no firm D call. V lost 0 bases and J lost 2, with 11 bases in between. The CDR3 runs to 14 residues. Germline assignment: CDR1 GTSNPN and CDR2 SVGIG (reference sequence). CDR3 residues: CAWSVMVGPYEQYF. The CDR3 DNA sequence: TGTGCCTGGAGTGTAATGGTCGGCCCCTACGAGCAGTACTTC. Full variable domain (rest looked up from reference TRBV30 and TRBJ2-7): SQTIHQWPATLVQPVGSPLSLECTVEGTSNPNLYWYRQAAGRGLQLLFYSVGIGQISSEVPQNLSASRPQDRQFILSSKKLLLSDSGFYLCAWSVMVGPYEQYFGPGTRLTVT.

V usage is TRBV19 and J usage is TRBJ1-2; 8 bases line up with TRBD1. The CDR3 runs 14 residues. V gave up 5 bases and J gave up 2 bases; unmatched junction bases: 4. Germline CDR1 is LNHDA and CDR2 is SQIVND (reference sequence). The CDR3 protein is CASSVQGANYGYTF. The CDR3 DNA sequence: TGTGCCAGTAGTGTCCAGGGGGCGAACTATGGCTACACCTTC.

On this clone itself: The junction departs from the called germline gene at one end, perhaps through a read error. V usage is TRBV5-1 and J usage is TRBJ1-2; TRBD1 aligns across 9 bases. CDR1 is SGHRS, CDR2 YFSETQ, per germline. CDR3 length: 13 amino acids. The CDR3 nucleotides read TGCGCCTGCAGACAGGGGGATCGGTATGGCTACACCTTC. This translates into CACRQGDRYGYTF. Variable domain in full (rest from reference TRBV5-1 and TRBJ1-2): KAGVTQTPRYLIKTRGQQVTLSCSPISGHRSVSWYQQTPGQGLQFLFEYFSETQRNKGNFPGRFSGRQFSNSRSEMNVSTLELGDSALYLCACRQGDRYGYTFGSGTRLTVV.

The chain joins TRBV4-2 to TRBJ2-2; D is perhaps TRBD2 (5 bases). Trimming left V 6 bases short and J 1 base short, with 15 bases between. Germline CDR1 and CDR2: LGHNA and YNFKEQ. The CDR3 is 16 amino acids. The CDR3 reads CASRVAAGGNTGELFF. The CDR3 nucleotides are TGTGCCAGCAGGGTTGCGGCGGGTGGGAACACCGGGGAGCTGTTTTTT.

The chain couples TRBV27 to TRBJ1-5; no clear D. From germline, CDR1 is MNHEY and CDR2 SMNVEV (reference sequence). This CDR3 comprises 14 residues. Trimming took 5 bases from V and 2 from J, leaving 10 bases between them. DNA for the CDR3: TGTGCCAGCAGTAGGTCAGCGGGCAATCAGCCCCAGCATTTT. Protein: CASSRSAGNQPQHF.

The rearrangement uses TRBV5-4 and TRBJ2-7, with 7 bases identical to TRBD1. Germline CDR1 SGHNT, CDR2 YYREEE (reference sequence). CDR3 size: 17 residues. The trim removed 2 bases at V and 2 bases at J, leaving 13 bases unmatched. As DNA, the CDR3 is TGTGCCAGCAGCTTAAGCCCCTTCCCGGGACAGCCCTACGAGCAGTACTTC. It specifies CASSLSPFPGQPYEQYF.

The CDR3 nucleotides read TGTGCCAGCAGTGACTCAGCCAGAAATTCACCCCTCCACTTT. Amino acid sequence: CASSDSARNSPLHF. The V and J genes are TRBV6-4 and TRBJ1-6; no definite D call. CDR1 is MRHNA, CDR2 SNTAGT, per germline. There are 14 residues in the CDR3. The V end lost 0 bases, the J end lost 7 bases, and 7 bases lay between the germline ends.

The chain employs TRBV6-5 and TRBJ1-2; D possibly corresponds to TRBD1 (6 bases). Germline V lookup: CDR1 MNHEY, CDR2 SVGAGI. Trimming removed 6 bases from V and 4 bases from J, with 12 bases in between. This CDR3 has 13 amino acids. This chain's CDR3 is CASRQGLGYGYTF. DNA of the CDR3: TGTGCCAGCAGACAGGGTCTCGGCTATGGCTACACCTTC.

The rearrangement uses TRBV29-1 and TRBJ1-1; no definite D call. Trimming took off 4 bases at V and 0 bases at J, with 12 bases between the two ends. The CDR3 loop spans 14 amino acids. Germline loops: CDR1 SQVTM, CDR2 ANQGSEA. CDR3 bases: TGCAGCGTTGCTCTCAGAAGTGTGAACACTGAAGCTTTCTTT. It encodes CSVALRSVNTEAFF.

V is TRBV15 and J is TRBJ1-1, with TRBD1 matching over 8 bases. The germline V gene encodes CDR1 LNHNV and CDR2 YYDKDF (reference sequence). Losses at the gene ends were 4 bases for V and 4 bases for J; bases not matched to a gene: 11. The CDR3 runs 16 residues. As DNA, the CDR3 is TGTGCCACCAGCAAAGACAGGGGTCACGTCGGCACTGAAGCTTTCTTT. Translating gives CATSKDRGHVGTEAFF. Supplemented by reference TRBV15 and TRBJ1-1, the full variable domain reads DAMVIQNPRYQVTQFGKPVTLSCSQTLNHNVMYWYQQKSSQAPKLLFHYYDKDFNNEADTPDNFQSRRPNTSFCFLDIRSPGLGDTAMYLCATSKDRGHVGTEAFFGQGTRLTVV.

The V gene is TRBV3-1 (or the pseudogene TRBV3-2), the J gene TRBJ2-7, with 9 bases lining up with TRBD2. The CDR3 is made up of 15 amino acids. The V segment lost 3 bases and the J segment 1 base; nucleotides outside the gene matches: 4. The germline V gene encodes CDR1 LGHDT and CDR2 YNNKEL (reference sequence). CDR3 loop: CASSQRRGGSYEQYF. The CDR3 nucleotides are TGTGCCAGCAGCCAGAGGCGGGGGGGTTCCTACGAGCAGTACTTC.

J is TRBJ1-4 and V is TRBV7-6, with D tentatively TRBD1 (5 bases). Between the trimmed V and J ends, which lost 5 bases and 8 bases, there was a span of 9 bases. This CDR3 has 12 amino acids. CDR1 SGHVS and CDR2 FNYEAQ come from the germline V gene. The CDR3 loop is CASSLQGEKLFF. The CDR3, as DNA: TGTGCCAGCAGCCTTCAGGGAGAAAAACTGTTTTTT.

V is TRBV9 and J is TRBJ1-1; D is unclear. The germline V gene encodes CDR1 SGDLS and CDR2 YYNGEE. The length of the CDR3 is 14 residues. Trimming stripped 0 bases from V and 0 bases from J, with 6 bases between. CDR3 protein: CASSVEALNTEAFF. The CDR3 DNA reads TGTGCCAGCAGCGTAGAAGCCCTGAACACTGAAGCTTTCTTT. The full variable domain, completed using reference TRBV9 and TRBJ1-1, is DSGVTQTPKHLITATGQRVTLRCSPRSGDLSVYWYQQSLDQGLQFLIQYYNGEERAKGNILERFSAQQFPDLHSELNLSSLELGDSALYFCASSVEALNTEAFFGQGTRLTVV.

The chain employs TRBV4-1 and TRBJ1-2; TRBD1 might be the D (6 bases). V was trimmed by 0 bases and J by 4 bases, leaving 15 bases between them. The CDR3 is made up of 16 amino acids. Germline V gene data show CDR1 as MGHRA and CDR2 as YSYEKL. The CDR3 coding sequence is TGCGCCAGCAGCCAAGAACCCGGGGGCGCAGGCTATGGCTACACCTTC. This gives the protein CASSQEPGGAGYGYTF.

J is TRBJ1-2 and V is TRBV7-2; D is possibly TRBD1 (6 bases). Germline lookup yields CDR1 SGHTA and CDR2 FQGNSA. Trimming took off 1 base at V and 3 bases at J, with 9 bases between the two ends. The CDR3 covers 14 residues. CDR3 loop: CASSLGDNHYGYTF. The CDR3 DNA is TGTGCCAGCAGCTTAGGGGACAATCACTATGGCTACACCTTC.

The chain carries TRBV5-1 and TRBJ2-2, with 12 bases matching TRBD1. V lost 5 bases and J lost 0; bases outside the gene matches: 8. Germline V lookup: CDR1 SGHRS, CDR2 YFSETQ. The CDR3 is made up of 18 amino acids. CDR3 nucleotides: TGCGCCAGCAGGAGGACTGGGACAGGGGGCCCGAACACCGGGGAGCTGTTTTTT. Its translation is CASRRTGTGGPNTGELFF.